The entry below gives a single T cell receptor beta chain sequence along with its context. These data are taken from a study of blood T cell repertoires in COVID-19. Background on the study: The cDNA or gDNA used as material had been derived from T cells, B-cell-depleted T cells, or PBMCs.

Contact with a PCR-confirmed or clinician-diagnosed COVID-19 case occurred within 2 weeks of entry. CDR1 and CDR2 from the germline V gene are SNHLY and FYNNEI. Trimming shortened V by 6 bases and J by 4 bases, and 13 bases separated the two germline ends. The CDR3 sequence is 13 residues long. Sequencing used immunoSEQ multiplex PCR; TCRdb keeps in-frame clones, though not all of them. The sample has 300,000 or so clones, under 90% seen once. Sequenced: PBMCs or T cells enriched from blood (not recorded which). This chain connects TRBV2 to TRBJ2-7; possibly TRBD1 for D (5 bases). The TCR originated in a woman aged 45-65 years who had been exposed to COVID-19. The CDR3 sequence is CASSTGTLYEQYF. CDR3 in DNA: TGTGCCAGCAGCACAGGAACCCTTTACGAGCAGTACTTC.